A single sample gave rise to the 17 T cell receptor beta chains below, sequenced in a study of PD-1 blockade in classical Hodgkin lymphoma. Following autologous stem cell transplantation, relapse occurred in every patient, and exposure to brentuximab vedotin varied. Sequenced by immunoSEQ multiplex PCR; TCRdb stores in-frame clones only, minus some. The sample comprises roughly 90,000 clones, about four fifths of which are singletons, and around 17% rests with the top ten. Specimen: peripheral blood mononuclear cells (PBMCs), collected before the second cycle of nivolumab. The origin of the receptors is a human donor with classical Hodgkin lymphoma.

V gene TRBV11-3 combines with J gene TRBJ1-1, with 8 positions matching TRBD1. The CDR3 length is 14 residues. The germline V gene has CDR1 SGHNT and CDR2 YENEEA. V was pared by 3 bases and J by 1 base, with 1 base of the junction left unmatched. For the CDR3, the DNA is TGTGCCAGCAGCTTTGGACAGGGGAACACTGAAGCTTTCTTT. This gives the protein CASSFGQGNTEAFF.

V gene TRBV9 combines with J gene TRBJ2-3, with 7 bases aligning to TRBD2. Germline trimming cut 0 bases from V and 4 bases from J; bases unmatched to any gene: 5. The germline CDR1 and CDR2 sequences are SGDLS and YYNGEE. The CDR3 is 15 residues long. CDR3 amino acids: CASSVGGSWADTQYF. CDR3 coding DNA: TGTGCCAGCAGCGTAGGCGGGAGTTGGGCAGATACGCAGTATTTT.

J is TRBJ1-5 and V is TRBV29-1; D is unresolved. Germline V gene lookup returns CDR1 SQVTM and CDR2 ANQGSEA. The CDR3 length is 14 residues. Trimming removed 4 bases from V and 0 bases from J, with 10 bases in between. CDR3 protein: CSVAENHSNQPQHF. DNA for the CDR3: TGCAGCGTTGCGGAGAACCATAGCAATCAGCCCCAGCATTTT.

The chain combines TRBV19 with TRBJ1-1, with TRBD1 matching over 8 bases. CDR1 LNHDA and CDR2 SQIVND come from the germline V gene (reference sequence). This CDR3 spans 15 amino acids. The V and J ends lost 6 bases and 2 bases, in that order; junction bases with no gene match: 8. The CDR3 region has the DNA TGTGCCAGTAGAGGGACAGGACGGCCAAACACTGAAGCTTTCTTT. This gives the protein CASRGTGRPNTEAFF.

The chain joins TRBV7-2 to TRBJ2-5; D is possibly TRBD2 (6 bases). The CDR3 covers 16 residues. Germline loops: CDR1 SGHTA, CDR2 FQGNSA. Trimming cost V 2 bases and J 5 bases, with 18 bases left between them. The CDR3 loop is CASSLWSMGSGETQYF. In nucleotides, the CDR3 is TGTGCCAGCAGCTTATGGTCGATGGGCAGCGGGGAGACCCAGTACTTC.

This chain joins TRBV9 and TRBJ2-1, with 9 bases lining up with TRBD2. Germline assignment: CDR1 SGDLS and CDR2 YYNGEE. The trim removed 0 bases at V and 10 bases at J, leaving 11 bases unmatched. CDR3 length: 16 amino acids. The CDR3 DNA is TGTGCCAGCAGCGTAGATCGGGCGGGAGGGCCTGGAGAGCAGTTCTTC. It translates to CASSVDRAGGPGEQFF. Full variable domain (outside the CDR3, taken from reference TRBV9 and TRBJ2-1): DSGVTQTPKHLITATGQRVTLRCSPRSGDLSVYWYQQSLDQGLQFLIQYYNGEERAKGNILERFSAQQFPDLHSELNLSSLELGDSALYFCASSVDRAGGPGEQFFGPGTRLTVL.

The V call is TRBV9, the J call TRBJ2-6; D possibly uses TRBD1 or TRBD2 (5 bases each). Germline CDR1 reads SGDLS; CDR2 reads YYNGEE. CDR3 length equals 15 residues. Trimming took off 5 bases at V and 1 base at J, with 10 bases between the two ends. The CDR3 region is CASSSWGSGANVLTF. The CDR3 nucleotides are TGTGCCAGCAGTAGTTGGGGGTCTGGGGCCAACGTCCTGACTTTC.

This clone has just a few counts. V gene TRBV9 combines with J gene TRBJ1-1; no definite D call. V lost 2 bases and J 1 base, leaving 9 bases between the germline ends. Germline CDR1 SGDLS, CDR2 YYNGEE. The CDR3 length is 14 residues. CDR3 sequence: CASSVEGPNTEAFF. The CDR3 DNA reads TGTGCCAGCAGCGTGGAGGGCCCGAACACTGAAGCTTTCTTT.

V and J are TRBV7-2 and TRBJ2-7, with D possibly being TRBD2 (6 bases). CDR3 length equals 14 residues. Trimming pared 5 bases from V and 6 bases from J, leaving 17 bases between. Germline V gives CDR1 SGHTA, CDR2 FQGNSA. The CDR3 reads CASSPSATRLEQYF. The CDR3 DNA sequence: TGTGCCAGCAGCCCGTCGGCGACTAGGCTCGAGCAGTACTTC.

The chain is built from TRBV27 and TRBJ2-5; TRBD1 matches at 7 bases. In germline, CDR1 is MNHEY, CDR2 SMNVEV (reference sequence). Unmatched junction bases numbered 13, after V lost 3 bases and J lost 0 bases. The CDR3 consists of 18 residues. This chain's CDR3 is CASSLRGPGILYQETQYF. The CDR3 nucleotides are TGTGCCAGCAGTTTGAGGGGGCCAGGAATTCTGTACCAAGAGACCCAGTACTTC.

This clone was seen a single time. The chain combines TRBV19 with TRBJ2-3, with 9 bases that match TRBD2. Germline V gene lookup returns CDR1 LNHDA and CDR2 SQIVND (reference sequence). The CDR3 is 15 residues long. Unmatched junction bases numbered 9, after V lost 3 bases and J lost 8 bases. Written as DNA, the CDR3 is TGTGCCAGTAGTATTTCTCGGCTAGCGGGATTTACGCAGTATTTT. Amino acid sequence: CASSISRLAGFTQYF.

This chain uses TRBV12-5 with TRBJ2-1; 8 nucleotides align to TRBD1. Losses at the gene ends were 6 bases for V and 7 bases for J; bases not matched to a gene: 8. The CDR3 has 14 residues. CDR1 is LGHNT and CDR2 is FRNRAP in the germline V gene. As DNA, the CDR3 is TGTGCTAGTGGGGGACAGGCGACGAGGAATGAGCAGTTCTTC. Encoded protein: CASGGQATRNEQFF. Full variable domain (outside the CDR3, taken from reference TRBV12-5 and TRBJ2-1): DARVTQTPRHKVTEMGQEVTMRCQPILGHNTVFWYRQTMMQGLELLAYFRNRAPLDDSGMPKDRFSAEMPDATLATLKIQPSEPRDSAVYFCASGGQATRNEQFFGPGTRLTVL.

This clone was detected once. The chain recombines TRBV10-1 with TRBJ2-5; D not certain. Germline CDR1 WNHNN, CDR2 SYGVQD (reference sequence). Trimming stripped 5 bases from V and 4 bases from J, with 17 bases between. The CDR3 runs to 15 residues. CDR3 sequence reads: CASSRAGEIGETQYF. The DNA of the CDR3 is TGCGCCAGCAGTAGGGCAGGAGAAATCGGAGAGACCCAGTACTTC.

This clone counts as medium-sized (0.01 to 0.1%). The V call is TRBV9, the J call TRBJ1-2; 7 bases align to TRBD1. CDR3 size: 16 residues. J was trimmed by 3 bases and V by 4 bases; bases with no gene match: 12. CDR1 is SGDLS, CDR2 YYNGEE, per germline. The CDR3 sequence is CASSLFDRVGDYGYTF. DNA for the CDR3: TGTGCCAGCAGCCTATTTGACAGGGTCGGGGACTATGGCTACACCTTC.

The chain combines TRBV27 with TRBJ2-5; TRBD1 is a possible D gene (5 bases). From germline, CDR1 is MNHEY and CDR2 SMNVEV (reference sequence). The germline V and J ends were trimmed by 2 bases and 7 bases, with 14 bases remaining between them. CDR3 length equals 14 residues. CDR3: CASSLAAGMGTQYF. As DNA, the CDR3 is TGTGCCAGCAGTTTAGCCGCAGGGATGGGGACCCAGTACTTC.

J is TRBJ2-2 and V is TRBV12-2. TRBV12-2 represents a pseudogene. The CDR3 contains 18 residues. The CDR3 loop is CASRTHHAGQISVGELFF. The CDR3, as DNA: TGTGCAAGTCGCACCCACCACGCGGGACAAATTTCGGTCGGGGAGCTGTTTTTT.

The rearrangement links TRBV30 to TRBJ1-2; D is unresolved. The V end lost 3 bases, the J end lost 4 bases, and 12 bases lay between the germline ends. The germline V gene encodes CDR1 GTSNPN and CDR2 SVGIG (reference sequence). The CDR3 spans 13 residues. In nucleotides, the CDR3 is TGTGCCTGGAGCCTAGGTGGAGGCTATGGCTACACCTTC. Its protein is CAWSLGGGYGYTF.